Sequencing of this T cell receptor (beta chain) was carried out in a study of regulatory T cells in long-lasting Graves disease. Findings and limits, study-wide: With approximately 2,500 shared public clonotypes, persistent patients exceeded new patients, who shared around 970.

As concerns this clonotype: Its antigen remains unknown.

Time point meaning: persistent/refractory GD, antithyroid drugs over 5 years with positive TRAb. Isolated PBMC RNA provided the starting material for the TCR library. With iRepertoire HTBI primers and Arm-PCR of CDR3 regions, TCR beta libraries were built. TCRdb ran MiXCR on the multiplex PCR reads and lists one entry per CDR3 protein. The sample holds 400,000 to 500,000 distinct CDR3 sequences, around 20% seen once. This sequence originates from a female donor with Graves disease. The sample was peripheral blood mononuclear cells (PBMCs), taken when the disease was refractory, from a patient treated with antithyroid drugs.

The CDR3 loop reads CASSWMNTEAFF. CDR3 bases: TGTGCCAGTAGTTGGATGAACACTGAAGCTTTCTTT. The rearrangement uses TRBV19 and TRBJ1-1; D is undetermined. Germline V CDR1 and CDR2: LNHDA, SQIVND (reference sequence). CDR3 size: 12 residues. V lost 5 bases and J lost 0, with 4 bases in between.